A single sample gave rise to the 28 T cell receptor beta chains below, sequenced in a study of cytomegalovirus exposure and HLA in healthy donors. Amplification used 60 Vbeta primers and 13 Jbeta primers. Only in-frame clones appear in the TCRdb table, and some are missing; sequencing was by immunoSEQ multiplex PCR. The table has approximately 80,000 clones, 78% seen once. Sequenced: PBMCs. The source is a male donor in good health and CMV-seropositive.

J is TRBJ1-1 and V is TRBV7-2; D unresolved. With 5 bases removed from V and 5 bases from J, the gap between germline ends came to 9 bases. The CDR3 runs to 12 residues. Germline assignment: CDR1 SGHTA and CDR2 FQGNSA. Here the CDR3 DNA reads TGTGCCAGCAGCCACCGGTCAACTGAAGCTTTCTTT. Residues: CASSHRSTEAFF.

The chain is built from TRBV29-1 and TRBJ2-7, with D tentatively TRBD2 (6 bases). V was pared by 7 bases and J by 1 base, with 11 bases between. The CDR3 loop spans 12 amino acids. In germline, CDR1 is SQVTM, CDR2 ANQGSEA. In DNA, the CDR3 is TGCAGCGCTGCGGGGCCTTCCTACGAGCAGTACTTC. This sequence encodes CSAAGPSYEQYF.

The chain uses TRBV10-3 and TRBJ2-1, with TRBD2 identical over 13 bases. V was clipped by 8 bases and J by 7 bases; unmatched bases: 5. The CDR3 runs 14 residues. Germline CDR1 reads ENHRY; CDR2 reads SYGVKD. CDR3 amino acids: CAIRTLAGGNEQFF. CDR3 bases: TGTGCCATCCGAACACTAGCGGGAGGGAATGAGCAGTTCTTC.

The DNA of the CDR3 is TGCGCCAGCAGTCCCCCAGGACAGGGAATAGCTGAAGCTTTCTTT. Translated, it gives CASSPPGQGIAEAFF. V and J are TRBV5-1 and TRBJ1-1; 8 bases are shared with TRBD1. This CDR3 is built from 15 residues. V lost 5 bases and J lost 6; bases outside the gene matches: 12. From germline, CDR1 is SGHRS and CDR2 YFSETQ.

This clone was detected a few times. This chain joins TRBV30 and TRBJ2-1; tentatively, D is TRBD2 (5 bases). Germline values: CDR1 GTSNPN, CDR2 SVGIG (reference sequence). The CDR3 totals 12 residues. Trimming shortened V by 2 bases and J by 10 bases, and 12 bases separated the two germline ends. The CDR3 DNA reads as TGTGCCTGGAGTCGCGGGCGTGGCGAGCAGTTCTTC. Amino acids: CAWSRGRGEQFF.

The CDR3: CASSRLAGDGETQYF. The CDR3, as DNA: TGCGCCAGCAGTCGACTAGCGGGAGATGGGGAGACCCAGTACTTC. V is TRBV4-1 and J is TRBJ2-5; TRBD2 matches at 12 bases. This CDR3 has 15 residues. With 6 bases clipped from V and 5 bases from J, the junction kept 7 bases outside the gene matches. Per germline, CDR1 MGHRA and CDR2 YSYEKL.

The CDR3 is CASTGELKRQPQHF. The CDR3 nucleotides read TGTGCCAGCACAGGGGAATTAAAACGGCAGCCCCAGCATTTT. The chain is built from TRBV2 and TRBJ1-5; a possible D gene is TRBD1 (6 bases). Germline loops: CDR1 SNHLY, CDR2 FYNNEI. This CDR3 has 14 amino acids. V lost 7 bases to trimming and J lost 7 bases, with 17 bases between them.

The chain couples TRBV29-1 to TRBJ2-3; possible D gene TRBD1, 5 bases. Germline loops: CDR1 SQVTM, CDR2 ANQGSEA. The CDR3 runs 13 residues. Trimming left V 4 bases short and J 5 bases short, with 13 bases between. CDR3 sequence (DNA): TGCAGCGTTGGACTTGACAGAGGAGATACGCAGTATTTT. Its translation: CSVGLDRGDTQYF.

There are a few counts of this clone. The genes are TRBV7-2 and TRBJ2-7; perhaps TRBD1 as D (5 bases). V was shortened by 3 bases and J by 4 bases, with 16 bases between the two germline ends. The CDR3 covers 15 residues. CDR1 is SGHTA and CDR2 is FQGNSA in the germline V gene. The CDR3, as DNA: TGTGCCAGCAGCTTTCCAGGTGGGGCGCAATACGAGCAGTACTTC. Its translation: CASSFPGGAQYEQYF.

The V gene is TRBV10-3, the J gene TRBJ2-3; 10 nucleotides match TRBD2. CDR1 and CDR2 from the germline V gene are ENHRY and SYGVKD. V lost 4 bases to trimming and J lost 4 bases; unmatched junction nucleotides: 2. The CDR3 covers 14 residues. For the CDR3, the DNA is TGTGCCATCAGTGCGAGCGGGAGGGCAGATACGCAGTATTTT. Amino acids: CAISASGRADTQYF.

The J gene is TRBJ1-1, the V gene TRBV7-2, with D possibly TRBD1 on 6 matching bases. The CDR3 runs 14 residues. The V and J ends lost 2 bases and 4 bases respectively, with 11 bases between them. The germline V gene encodes CDR1 SGHTA and CDR2 FQGNSA. For the CDR3, the DNA is TGTGCCAGCAGCTTACGGGGGGCGGGCACTGAAGCTTTCTTT. Protein product: CASSLRGAGTEAFF.

The J gene is TRBJ1-5, the V gene TRBV2; TRBD1 is a possible D gene (5 bases). Trimming removed 3 bases from V and 0 bases from J, with 12 bases in between. Germline CDR1 SNHLY, CDR2 FYNNEI. The CDR3 loop spans 16 amino acids. Here the CDR3 reads CASSDVGGSSNQPQHF. CDR3 sequence (DNA): TGTGCCAGCAGTGACGTCGGGGGGAGTAGCAATCAGCCCCAGCATTTT.

V is TRBV27 and J is TRBJ2-5; no clear D. CDR3 length: 14 amino acids. The germline V gene encodes CDR1 MNHEY and CDR2 SMNVEV (reference sequence). V was pared by 5 bases and J by 5 bases, with 15 bases between. The CDR3 bases are TGTGCCAGCAGTCCTAGACCGGGTTGGGAGACCCAGTACTTC. This encodes CASSPRPGWETQYF.

This clone was seen only a few times. The CDR3 region has the DNA TGTGCCAGTACCGTTGGGGCGGAGAACTATGGCTACACCTTC. Amino acid sequence: CASTVGAENYGYTF. The V and J genes are TRBV19 and TRBJ1-2, with D perhaps TRBD1 (5 bases). Germline V CDR1 and CDR2: LNHDA, SQIVND (reference sequence). The CDR3 runs 14 residues. Trimming removed 7 bases at V and 2 bases at J, with 14 bases between.

V and J are TRBV30 and TRBJ2-7, with D perhaps TRBD2 (5 bases). This CDR3 region has 13 residues. V lost 2 bases and J 2 bases, leaving 10 bases between the germline ends. CDR1 GTSNPN and CDR2 SVGIG come from the germline V gene (reference sequence). The CDR3 loop is CAWSTGSPYEQYF. CDR3 DNA sequence: TGTGCCTGGAGTACGGGGTCCCCCTACGAGCAGTACTTC.

The chain links TRBV29-1 to TRBJ2-7, with a weak D call TRBD1 (6 bases). From germline, CDR1 is SQVTM and CDR2 ANQGSEA. V lost 7 bases to trimming and J lost 5 bases, with 12 bases between them. The CDR3 totals 11 residues. This CDR3 is CSADNRDEQYF. DNA for the CDR3: TGCAGCGCCGACAACAGGGACGAGCAGTACTTC.

The V and J genes are TRBV28 and TRBJ1-5; 9 bases are a match to TRBD1. The germline CDR1 and CDR2 sequences are MDHEN and SYDVKM. This CDR3 spans 19 amino acids. Trimming at V came to 8 bases and at J to 1 base, leaving 18 bases not matched to a gene. CDR3 sequence: CASQRRGTGGFLSNQPQHF. DNA of the CDR3: TGTGCCAGCCAAAGGAGAGGAACAGGGGGCTTTCTCAGCAATCAGCCCCAGCATTTT.

The genes are TRBV19 and TRBJ2-7; 10 positions match TRBD1. This CDR3 region has 16 residues. Germline lookup yields CDR1 LNHDA and CDR2 SQIVND (reference sequence). J lost 3 bases, V lost 2 bases, and 7 bases had no gene match. CDR3 nucleotide sequence: TGTGCCAGTAGTATAACCGGGACAGGGGCTCTCTACGAGCAGTACTTC. Amino acids: CASSITGTGALYEQYF.

The chain joins TRBV5-6 to TRBJ2-7; 10 bases map to TRBD1. V lost 3 bases to trimming and J lost 3 bases; unmatched junction nucleotides: 0. The germline V gene has CDR1 SGHDT and CDR2 YYEEEE. This CDR3 comprises 13 residues. Written as DNA, the CDR3 is TGTGCCAGCAGCTGGGACAGGGGCTACGAGCAGTACTTC. It specifies CASSWDRGYEQYF. Full variable domain (remainder filled in from reference TRBV5-6 and TRBJ2-7): DAGVTQSPTHLIKTRGQQVTLRCSPKSGHDTVSWYQQALGQGPQFIFQYYEEEERQRGNFPDRFSGHQFPNYSSELNVNALLLGDSALYLCASSWDRGYEQYFGPGTRLTVT.

The V and J genes are TRBV6-1 and TRBJ2-7; TRBD2 matches 9 bases. Germline values: CDR1 MNHNS, CDR2 SASEGT. The CDR3 has 14 amino acids. The trim removed 4 bases at V and 0 bases at J, leaving 1 base unmatched. The DNA of the CDR3 is TGTGCCAGCAGTGGGCGGGGGGGCTCCTACGAGCAGTACTTC. Amino acid sequence: CASSGRGGSYEQYF.

The chain links TRBV5-6 to TRBJ1-2; 8 bases match TRBD1. The V gene's germline CDR1 is SGHDT and CDR2 YYEEEE. V gave up 6 bases and J gave up 0 bases; unmatched junction bases: 10. This CDR3 is 16 amino acids long. The CDR3 sequence is CASTGDRQGTNYGYTF. The CDR3 DNA follows: TGTGCCAGCACCGGGGACAGACAGGGGACTAACTATGGCTACACCTTC.

The table lists this clone with a few counts. The V call is TRBV6-1, the J call TRBJ2-1; TRBD2 matches 7 bases. The V and J ends lost 2 bases and 7 bases, in that order; junction bases with no gene match: 11. The CDR3 loop spans 16 amino acids. CDR1 is MNHNS, CDR2 SASEGT, per germline. The CDR3 bases are TGTGCCAGCAGTGAACCCCGGGGAGGGATTCGGAATGAGCAGTTCTTC. As protein: CASSEPRGGIRNEQFF.

This chain uses TRBV5-1 with TRBJ2-1, with a tentative D call TRBD2 (5 bases). Germline V CDR1 and CDR2: SGHRS, YFSETQ. There are 15 residues in the CDR3. Deletions cut 0 bases from V and 0 bases from J, with 7 bases between. DNA for the CDR3: TGCGCCAGCAGCTTGGTAGCGCGCTCCTACAATGAGCAGTTCTTC. Translation: CASSLVARSYNEQFF. Based on the CDR3 plus reference TRBV5-1 and TRBJ2-1, the full variable domain is KAGVTQTPRYLIKTRGQQVTLSCSPISGHRSVSWYQQTPGQGLQFLFEYFSETQRNKGNFPGRFSGRQFSNSRSEMNVSTLELGDSALYLCASSLVARSYNEQFFGPGTRLTVL.

CDR3 in amino acids: CASSLGGRGGYEQYF. CDR3 nucleotide sequence: TGTGCCAGCAGTTTAGGTGGCAGGGGAGGGTACGAGCAGTACTTC. This chain connects TRBV27 to TRBJ2-7; a weak D match, TRBD2 (7 bases). CDR1 and CDR2 from the germline V gene are MNHEY and SMNVEV (reference sequence). V was clipped by 2 bases and J by 4 bases, with 15 bases between them. The CDR3 contains 15 residues.

The rearrangement uses TRBV7-9 and TRBJ2-7; D is unresolved. This CDR3 spans 13 amino acids. V was pared by 5 bases and J by 2 bases, with 10 bases between. Per germline, CDR1 SEHNR and CDR2 FQNEAQ (reference sequence). CDR3 nucleotide sequence: TGTGCCAGCAGCCCACAGCTTACCTACGAGCAGTACTTC. It translates to CASSPQLTYEQYF. Looking up the rest from reference TRBV7-9 and TRBJ2-7 gives the full variable domain: DTGVSQNPRHKITKRGQNVTFRCDPISEHNRLYWYRQTLGQGPEFLTYFQNEAQLEKSRLLSDRFSAERPKGSFSTLEIQRTEQGDSAMYLCASSPQLTYEQYFGPGTRLTVT.

This clone appeared a few times. The chain couples TRBV19 to TRBJ1-2, with 7 bases fitting TRBD1. The germline V gene encodes CDR1 LNHDA and CDR2 SQIVND (reference sequence). V trimming: 6 bases; J trimming: 5 bases; junction bases outside the gene matches: 12. CDR3 length: 15 amino acids. CDR3 bases: TGTGCCAGTAGCAGGCCCACCGACAGGGTTTATGGCTACACCTTC. Protein product: CASSRPTDRVYGYTF.

The gene calls are TRBV28 and TRBJ1-3; TRBD1 matches 9 bases. Losses at the gene ends were 6 bases for V and 8 bases for J; bases not matched to a gene: 8. CDR3 size: 14 residues. Germline V gene sequence: CDR1 MDHEN, CDR2 SYDVKM. CDR3 amino acids: CASSLDRGWDTIYF. The CDR3 DNA reads TGTGCCAGCAGCCTCGACAGGGGGTGGGACACCATATATTTT.

The chain joins TRBV10-3 to TRBJ2-2; D is possibly TRBD1 (5 bases). Germline V gene sequence: CDR1 ENHRY, CDR2 SYGVKD. The V end was cut by 7 bases, the J end by 0 bases, with 12 bases between. This CDR3 contains 15 residues. CDR3 in amino acids: CAIKQAGSNTGELFF. The CDR3 DNA follows: TGTGCCATCAAACAGGCCGGATCGAACACCGGGGAGCTGTTTTTT.